This T cell receptor beta chain was captured in a study of shared clonotypes between healthy human individuals. Unmatched junction bases numbered 7, after V lost 5 bases and J lost 4 bases. The germline V gene encodes CDR1 MNHEY and CDR2 SMNVEV (reference sequence). The CDR3 is 16 amino acids. CD45RA-negative memory and CD45RA+ naive subsets were split from the CD4+ cells. Repertoires were generated with immunoSEQ multiplex PCR, while TCRdb's copy carries only in-frame clones and drops some. The sample consists of roughly 2 million clones, approximately 95% of them appearing once. On this clone: Its antigen is not identified.

Findings and caveats of the study: Naive CD4 clonotypes overlapped across a handful of donors at roughly 5.1%.

This TCR came from a man aged 18 to 35 in good health. The J gene is TRBJ2-2, the V gene TRBV27; 10 bases align to TRBD1. Sequencing was done on a sample of naive CD4+ T cells sorted from blood. Subset meaning: CD45RA+ positively selected. This CDR3 reads CASSPRQGAGTGELFF. CDR3 nucleotide sequence: TGTGCCAGCAGTCCCCGACAGGGGGCGGGCACCGGGGAGCTGTTTTTT.